This T cell receptor (beta chain) comes out of a study of T cells in localized non-small cell lung cancer (dated by TCRdb to the early 2020s). Context from the whole study: The study examined T cell repertoires in under 300 patients with early-stage NSCLC and compared tumors with uninvolved tumor-adjacent lungs. The cohort consisted of about 240 treatment-naive NSCLC patients whose localized lung tumors had been resected. NSCLC patients had a mean age of around 61 years, and 120 to 150 were male and 107 female.

TCR beta CDR3 regions were sequenced from DNA using the immunoSEQ Assay. In the paper's pipeline: T cell density was computed as TCR beta template counts normalized to usable DNA estimated by amplifying housekeeping genes. The preseqR package was used to estimate richness by extrapolating to 400,000 templates for PBMC samples and to 120,000 templates for tissue samples. Clonality was calculated as one minus Pielou's evenness. Tissue-enriched TCRs were identified by differential abundance testing using productive amino-acid clonotypes, minimum total count 5 and alpha 0.1. The Jaccard Index and the Morisita Overlap Index were used to quantify repertoire overlap between compartments. GLIPH grouped TCR beta CDR3s together with public tetramer-defined viral CDR3s, and a viral motif had to include at least three viral sequences and show V-gene enrichment. Here the immuneACCESS table is served through TCRdb, limited to in-frame sequences with V and J called. Missing clones are a known gap in these copies; in checked studies unresolved V genes cover under half, and the rest lacks a known reason. V and J calls and clone size are given by that table; D and trimming were obtained from the DNA. Across this sample there are roughly 3,900 clones, with over 30% seen only once. Of the sample, around 6.2% is held by the ten largest clones.

At diagnosis, tumor, uninvolved tumor-adjacent lung and peripheral blood were collected and then preserved as a mix of FFPE and fresh-frozen material. What the study reported, not specific to this receptor: Because the study design was exploratory, TCR variables were selected using unadjusted p-values without false-discovery rate correction. A median of 57 of the top 100 tumor clones turned up in the paired uninvolved adjacent lung, and 25 to 30 of those clones also ranked among the top 100 of that same adjacent lung. Multi-region tumor sequencing was not performed, so intratumor heterogeneity could not be excluded. Uninvolved tumor-adjacent lung showed the highest T cell clonality, higher than tumor, which suggests more focused antigenic responses in the uninvolved tumor-adjacent lung. Higher blood T cell density associated with longer overall survival, while higher adjacent-lung clonality associated with shorter survival.

Only a few counts were recorded for this clone. It has no known antigen specificity. Qualities for individual bases were not recorded, and no much larger clone is one base off. The sequence was obtained from a woman between 35 and 75 years old with stage I lung adenocarcinoma. The specimen comprised lung tumor tissue, sampled before any cancer treatment.

The DNA sequence follows: TGTGCCAGTAGTAGGGGACAGGGGGCGGTCGTGGAGACCCAGTACTTC. This encodes CASSRGQGAVVETQYF. This sequence uses TRBV19 and TRBJ2-5, with 12 junctional bases fitting TRBD1. The germline V and J ends show losses of 4 bases and 5 bases respectively, and no gene match explains 8 bases of the junction. From the cysteine through the phenylalanine, the CDR3 covers 16 amino acids. The CDR3 DNA has 48 bases and is translated from base 1. Reading the germline V gene (reference sequence) gives CDR1 LNHDA and CDR2 SQIVND.